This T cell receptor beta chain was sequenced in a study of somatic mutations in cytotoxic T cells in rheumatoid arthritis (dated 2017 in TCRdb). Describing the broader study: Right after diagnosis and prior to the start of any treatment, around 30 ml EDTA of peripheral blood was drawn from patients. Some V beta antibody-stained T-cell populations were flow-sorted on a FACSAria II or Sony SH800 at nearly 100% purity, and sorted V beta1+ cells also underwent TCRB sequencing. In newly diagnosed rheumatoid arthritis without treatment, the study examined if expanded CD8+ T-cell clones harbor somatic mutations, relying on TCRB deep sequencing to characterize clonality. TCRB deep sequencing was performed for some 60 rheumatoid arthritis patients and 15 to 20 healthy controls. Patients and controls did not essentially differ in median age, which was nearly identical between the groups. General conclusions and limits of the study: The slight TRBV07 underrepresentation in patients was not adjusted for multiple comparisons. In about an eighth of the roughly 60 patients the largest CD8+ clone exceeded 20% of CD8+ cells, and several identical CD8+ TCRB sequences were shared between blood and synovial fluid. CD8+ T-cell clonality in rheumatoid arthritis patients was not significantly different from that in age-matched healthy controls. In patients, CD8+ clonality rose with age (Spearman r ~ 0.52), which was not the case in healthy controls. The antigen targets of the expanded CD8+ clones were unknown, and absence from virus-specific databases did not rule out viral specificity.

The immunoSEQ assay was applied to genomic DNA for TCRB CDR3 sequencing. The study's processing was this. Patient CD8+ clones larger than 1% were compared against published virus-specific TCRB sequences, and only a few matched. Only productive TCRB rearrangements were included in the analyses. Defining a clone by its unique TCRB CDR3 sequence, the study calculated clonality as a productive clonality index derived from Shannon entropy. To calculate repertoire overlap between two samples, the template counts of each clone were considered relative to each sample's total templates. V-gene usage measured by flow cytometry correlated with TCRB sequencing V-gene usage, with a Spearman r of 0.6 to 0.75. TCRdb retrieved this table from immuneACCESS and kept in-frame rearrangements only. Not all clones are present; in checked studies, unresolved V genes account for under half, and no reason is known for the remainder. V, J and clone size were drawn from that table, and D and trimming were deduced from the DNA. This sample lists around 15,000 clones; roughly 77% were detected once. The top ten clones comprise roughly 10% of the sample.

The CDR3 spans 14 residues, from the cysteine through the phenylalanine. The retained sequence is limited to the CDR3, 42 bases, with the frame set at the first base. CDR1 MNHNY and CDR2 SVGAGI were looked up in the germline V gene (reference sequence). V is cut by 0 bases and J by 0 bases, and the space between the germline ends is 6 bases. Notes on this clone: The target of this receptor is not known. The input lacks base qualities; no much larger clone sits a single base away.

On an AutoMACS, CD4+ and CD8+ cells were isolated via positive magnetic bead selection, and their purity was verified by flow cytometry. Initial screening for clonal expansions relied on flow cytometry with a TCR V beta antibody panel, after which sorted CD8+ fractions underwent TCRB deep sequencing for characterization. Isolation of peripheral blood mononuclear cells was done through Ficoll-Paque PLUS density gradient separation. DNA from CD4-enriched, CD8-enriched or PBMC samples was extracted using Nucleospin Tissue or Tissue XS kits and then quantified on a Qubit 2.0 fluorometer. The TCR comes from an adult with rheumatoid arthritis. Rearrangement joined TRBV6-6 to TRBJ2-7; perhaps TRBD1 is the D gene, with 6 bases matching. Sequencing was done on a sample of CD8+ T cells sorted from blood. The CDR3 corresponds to CASSYSDSSYEQYF. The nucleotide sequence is TGTGCCAGCAGTTACTCGGACAGCTCCTACGAGCAGTACTTC.